The 11 T cell receptor beta chains in this list originate from one sample, sequenced in a study of human T cells and chemical hapten exposure. Time point noted: pre-sensitization, week 0. The treatment was: therapeutic diphenylcyclopropenone sensitization with weekly scalp DPC. From the RACE reads, TCRdb called clonotypes with MiXCR, one entry per CDR3 protein. The table records about 290,000 distinct CDR3 sequences, approximately 7.5% of them present only once. The starting material was whole blood, obtained in connection with sensitization to the hapten diphenylcyclopropenone (DPC). Receptor source: a man younger than 35 with alopecia areata. Some clones in this sample may be carry-over from other donors' samples.

This clonotype occurred a few times. The V and J genes are TRBV29-1 and TRBJ2-5; 8 bases line up with TRBD2. The CDR3 runs 12 residues. The junction had 1 base not matched to a gene; V was cut back by 5 bases and J by 2 bases. Germline V gene data show CDR1 as SQVTM and CDR2 as ANQGSEA. The CDR3 DNA follows: TGCAGCGTTCGGGAGGGGCAAGAGACCCAGTACTTC. Translation: CSVREGQETQYF.

This chain joins TRBV4-3 and TRBJ2-3, with 15 bases matching TRBD2. The CDR3 spans 16 residues. V was clipped by 5 bases and J by 13 bases; unmatched bases: 13. Germline V gene lookup returns CDR1 LGHNA and CDR2 YSLEER. Here the CDR3 reads CASSARPGLAGGREYF. The CDR3 nucleotides are TGCGCCAGCAGCGCCCGACCGGGACTAGCGGGGGGAAGGGAGTATTTT.

This clonotype has more than one count but fewer than ten. V usage is TRBV12-3 or TRBV12-4 and J usage is TRBJ1-4, with a tentative D call TRBD1 (6 bases). V was trimmed by 5 bases and J by 1 base, leaving 11 bases between them. This CDR3 region has 15 residues. This CDR3 reads CASSPRGETNEKLFF. CDR3 DNA: TGTGCCAGCAGTCCCAGGGGCGAAACTAATGAAAAACTGTTTTTT.

This clonotype was found many times. CDR3 loop: CSARVGGDHYSHQPQHF. For the CDR3, the DNA is TGCAGTGCTAGAGTCGGGGGAGACCATTATTCTCATCAGCCCCAGCATTTT. The rearrangement links TRBV20-1 to TRBJ1-5, with D maybe TRBD1 (5 bases). This CDR3 is built from 17 residues. V lost 1 base and J 5 bases, leaving 21 bases between the germline ends. Germline lookup yields CDR1 DFQATT and CDR2 SNEGSKA (reference sequence).

This clonotype was picked up a small number of times. V usage is TRBV27 and J usage is TRBJ1-4; maybe TRBD1 (6 bases). Germline V CDR1 and CDR2: MNHEY, SMNVEV (reference sequence). The CDR3 loop spans 17 amino acids. Trimming shortened V by 0 bases and J by 4 bases, and 15 bases separated the two germline ends. The CDR3 loop reads CASSLSTGSRVNEKLFF. Written as DNA, the CDR3 is TGTGCCAGCAGTTTATCGACAGGTTCTAGAGTTAATGAAAAACTGTTTTTT. Using reference TRBV27 and TRBJ1-4 for the parts outside the CDR3, the full variable domain is EAQVTQNPRYLITVTGKKLTVTCSQNMNHEYMSWYRQDPGLGLRQIYYSMNVEVTDKGDVPEGYKVSRKEKRNFPLILESPSPNQTSLYFCASSLSTGSRVNEKLFFGSGTQLSVL.

This clonotype has more than one count but fewer than ten. The chain couples TRBV6-2 or TRBV6-3 to TRBJ1-2; TRBD1 aligns across 8 bases. The CDR3 spans 15 residues. Germline lookup yields CDR1 MNHEY and CDR2 SVGEGT. The J segment lost 1 base and the V segment lost 7 bases, leaving 8 bases of the junction unmatched. CDR3 residues: CASTVGTGFNYGYTF. The DNA for the CDR3 is TGTGCCAGCACCGTGGGGACAGGTTTTAACTATGGCTACACCTTC.

The chain has TRBV6-6 and TRBJ1-6; D perhaps matches TRBD1 (5 bases). Looked up from germline, CDR1 is MNHNY and CDR2 is SVGAGI (reference sequence). The CDR3 is 17 residues long. V lost 0 bases to trimming and J lost 7 bases, with 16 bases between them. CDR3 sequence reads: CASSYSWGTESNSPLHF. In nucleotides, the CDR3 is TGTGCCAGCAGTTACTCGTGGGGGACTGAGTCCAATTCACCCCTCCACTTT.

The gene calls are TRBV5-6 and TRBJ2-5, with D perhaps matching TRBD2 (6 bases). Looked up from germline, CDR1 is SGHDT and CDR2 is YYEEEE. The V end lost 6 bases, the J end lost 5 bases, and 17 bases lay between the germline ends. The CDR3 sequence is 14 residues long. CDR3 in DNA: TGTGCCAGCACCCTAGGAGGGTATTCGGAGACCCAGTACTTC. Protein sequence: CASTLGGYSETQYF. The full variable domain, with the rest looked up from reference TRBV5-6 and TRBJ2-5, is DAGVTQSPTHLIKTRGQQVTLRCSPKSGHDTVSWYQQALGQGPQFIFQYYEEEERQRGNFPDRFSGHQFPNYSSELNVNALLLGDSALYLCASTLGGYSETQYFGPGTRLLVL.

The rearrangement uses TRBV12-5 and TRBJ1-1, with a tentative D call TRBD1 (6 bases). The CDR3 length is 15 residues. CDR1 and CDR2 (germline): LGHNT, FRNRAP. Trimming took 3 bases from V and 1 from J, leaving 12 bases between them. CDR3 region: CASGLEIQGNTEAFF. In nucleotides, the CDR3 is TGTGCTAGTGGTTTAGAAATACAGGGGAACACTGAAGCTTTCTTT.

This clonotype was detected a few times. The chain employs TRBV20-1 and TRBJ2-3, with 9 bases lining up with TRBD1. Germline values: CDR1 DFQATT, CDR2 SNEGSKA (reference sequence). V lost 5 bases and J lost 1; bases outside the gene matches: 7. The CDR3 extends over 15 amino acids. In DNA form, the CDR3 reads TGCAGTGCTCACCGGGGACAGGGAGGCACAGATACGCAGTATTTT. Translating it yields CSAHRGQGGTDTQYF.

The rearrangement joins TRBV7-9 to TRBJ1-1; D call uncertain. V gave up 2 bases and J gave up 8 bases, with 9 bases separating them. Per germline, CDR1 SEHNR and CDR2 FQNEAQ (reference sequence). The CDR3 runs to 12 residues. CDR3 in amino acids: CASSLWRAEAFF. The CDR3 bases are TGTGCCAGCAGCTTATGGAGGGCAGAAGCTTTCTTT. The full variable domain, in which reference TRBV7-9 and TRBJ1-1 provide the parts outside the CDR3, is DTGVSQNPRHKITKRGQNVTFRCDPISEHNRLYWYRQTLGQGPEFLTYFQNEAQLEKSRLLSDRFSAERPKGSFSTLEIQRTEQGDSAMYLCASSLWRAEAFFGQGTRLTVV.